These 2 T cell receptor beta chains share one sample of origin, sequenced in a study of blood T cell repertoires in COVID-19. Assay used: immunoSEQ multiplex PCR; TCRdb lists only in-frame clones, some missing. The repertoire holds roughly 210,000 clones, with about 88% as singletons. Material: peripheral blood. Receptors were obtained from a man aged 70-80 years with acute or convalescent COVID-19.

The CDR3 DNA is TGCGCCAGCAGCTCCACCAGGGGCGGGGGAGAGACCCAGTACTTC. It specifies CASSSTRGGGETQYF. This rearrangement joins TRBV5-1 to TRBJ2-5, with D tentatively TRBD2 (7 bases). With 3 bases removed from V and 4 bases from J, the gap between germline ends came to 16 bases. Germline-derived CDR1 and CDR2 are SGHRS and YFSETQ. The CDR3 consists of 15 residues.

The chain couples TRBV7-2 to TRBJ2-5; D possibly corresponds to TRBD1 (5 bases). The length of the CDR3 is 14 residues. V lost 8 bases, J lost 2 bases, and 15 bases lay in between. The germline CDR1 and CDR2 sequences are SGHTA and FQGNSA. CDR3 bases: TGTGCCAGCCTTCAGAGCAGGGCACAAGAGACCCAGTACTTC. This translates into CASLQSRAQETQYF.